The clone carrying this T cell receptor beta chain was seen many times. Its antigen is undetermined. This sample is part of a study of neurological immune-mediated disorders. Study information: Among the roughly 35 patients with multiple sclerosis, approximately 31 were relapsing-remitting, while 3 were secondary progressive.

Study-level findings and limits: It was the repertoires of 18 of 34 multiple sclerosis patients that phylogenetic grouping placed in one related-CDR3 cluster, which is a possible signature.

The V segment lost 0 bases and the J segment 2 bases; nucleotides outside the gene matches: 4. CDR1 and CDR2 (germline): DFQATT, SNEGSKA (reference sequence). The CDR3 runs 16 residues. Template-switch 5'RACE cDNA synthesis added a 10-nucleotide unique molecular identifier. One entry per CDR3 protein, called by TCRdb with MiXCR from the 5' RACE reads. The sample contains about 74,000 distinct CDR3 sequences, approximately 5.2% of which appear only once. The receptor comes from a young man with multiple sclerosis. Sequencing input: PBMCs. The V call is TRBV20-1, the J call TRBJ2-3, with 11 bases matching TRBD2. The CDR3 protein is CSARDLAGGNTDTQYF. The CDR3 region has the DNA TGCAGTGCTAGAGACTTAGCGGGGGGGAACACAGATACGCAGTATTTT.